One T cell receptor (beta chain) is described in this entry. The target antigen is unknown. The CDR3 has 15 residues. Between the trimmed V and J ends, which lost 4 bases and 3 bases, there was a span of 16 bases. Germline assignment: CDR1 LGHDT and CDR2 YNNKEL (reference sequence). Clones were read by immunoSEQ multiplex PCR, and TCRdb kept only the in-frame ones, dropping some. The sample consists of 85,000 to 110,000 clones, roughly 88% of them appearing once. The entry originates in a study of T cell responses to AZD1222 COVID-19 vaccine. For the study at large: Timing groups of about 4 and about 12 weeks for second doses were pooled.

Findings of the study overall: Repertoire sampling was restricted to post-peak T cell response timepoints. Clonal diversity was possibly underestimated, and white British individuals and females predominated among donors. Recipients of AZD1222 seropositive at baseline numbered only 6 or 7.

V is TRBV3-1 (or the pseudogene TRBV3-2) and J is TRBJ2-7; D possibly corresponds to TRBD1 (5 bases). The clonotype was recovered from an adult in good health. Here the sequenced sample was peripheral blood, taken on day 0 of AZD1222 vaccination. The CDR3 is CASSLTAGPIYEQYF. For the CDR3, the DNA is TGTGCCAGCAGCCTAACGGCAGGGCCAATCTACGAGCAGTACTTC.